The clone carrying this TCR beta chain was found a few times. The antigen is undetermined. Sequential positive selection took CD4 T cells first, then CD8 T cells. The sample comes from a study of naive and memory T cell subsets. Study outcomes and limitations: In CD4 and CD8 cells, diversity dropped from naive through EMRA. Over 95% of naive TCR sequences appeared only once after error correction, unlike memory subsets.

The CDR3 is 14 amino acids. Germline trimming cut 0 bases from V and 4 bases from J; bases unmatched to any gene: 3. Per germline, CDR1 MNHEY and CDR2 SVGEGT. The beta constant-region primer was an equimolar mix of two oligonucleotides covering TRBC1 and TRBC2. Nested alpha and beta constant-region primers with the SP2 primer drove four PCR rounds on ligated cDNA. TCRdb processed the UMI-ligation and nested PCR reads anew with MiXCR; each CDR3 protein has one entry. The sample contains 9,500 to 10,000 distinct CDR3 sequences, 5.5% to 6.5% of which appear only once. The J gene is TRBJ2-7, the V gene TRBV6-2 or TRBV6-3; 7 bases line up with TRBD1. This TCR was sampled from a human donor in good health. The sequenced sample was CD4+ TEMRA cells from blood. Subset reported: effector memory re-expressing CD45RA, CD45RA+ CD27-. The CDR3 is CASSYSDRSYEQYF. The CDR3 region has the DNA TGTGCCAGCAGTTACTCGGACAGGAGTTACGAGCAGTACTTC.